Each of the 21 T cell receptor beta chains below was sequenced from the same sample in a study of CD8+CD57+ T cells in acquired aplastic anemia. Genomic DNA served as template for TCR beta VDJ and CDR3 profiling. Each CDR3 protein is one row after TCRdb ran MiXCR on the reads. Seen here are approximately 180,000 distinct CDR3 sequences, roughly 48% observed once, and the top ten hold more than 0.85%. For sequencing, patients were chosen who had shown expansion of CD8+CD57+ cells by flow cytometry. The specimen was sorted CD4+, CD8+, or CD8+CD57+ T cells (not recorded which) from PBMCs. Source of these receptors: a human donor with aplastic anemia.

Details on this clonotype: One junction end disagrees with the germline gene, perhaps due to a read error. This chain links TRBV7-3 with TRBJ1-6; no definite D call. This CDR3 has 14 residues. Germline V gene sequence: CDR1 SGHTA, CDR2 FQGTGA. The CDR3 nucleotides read TGTGCTAGCAGCTCCCGGGATCCTAATTCACCCCTCCACTTT. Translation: CASSSRDPNSPLHF.

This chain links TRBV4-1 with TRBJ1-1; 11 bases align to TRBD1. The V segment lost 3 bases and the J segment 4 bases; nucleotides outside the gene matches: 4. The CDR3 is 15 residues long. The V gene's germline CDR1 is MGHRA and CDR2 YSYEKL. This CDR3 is CASSHLGQGATEAFF. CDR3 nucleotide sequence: TGCGCCAGCAGCCATCTAGGACAGGGGGCCACTGAAGCTTTCTTT.

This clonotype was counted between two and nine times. CDR3 loop: CASSLDSTNEQFF. In nucleotides, the CDR3 is TGTGCCAGCAGCTTAGACAGTACCAATGAGCAGTTCTTC. The chain employs TRBV7-2 and TRBJ2-1; D is ambiguous. Germline CDR1 reads SGHTA; CDR2 reads FQGNSA. Trimming stripped 1 base from V and 6 bases from J, with 7 bases between. The CDR3 length is 13 residues.

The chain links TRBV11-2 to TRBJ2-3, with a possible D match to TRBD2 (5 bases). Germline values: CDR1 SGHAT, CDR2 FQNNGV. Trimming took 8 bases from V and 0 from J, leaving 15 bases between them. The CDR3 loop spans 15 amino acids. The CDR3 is CASRPPQRSTDTQYF. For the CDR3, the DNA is TGTGCCAGCCGGCCCCCTCAGCGGAGCACAGATACGCAGTATTTT.

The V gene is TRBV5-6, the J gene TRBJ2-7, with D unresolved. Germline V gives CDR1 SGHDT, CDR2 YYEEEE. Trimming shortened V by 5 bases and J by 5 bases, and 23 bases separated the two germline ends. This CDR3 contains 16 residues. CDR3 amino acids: CASRTPLQGSSHEQYF. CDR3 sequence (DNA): TGTGCCAGCAGAACCCCCCTTCAAGGCTCATCCCACGAGCAGTACTTC.

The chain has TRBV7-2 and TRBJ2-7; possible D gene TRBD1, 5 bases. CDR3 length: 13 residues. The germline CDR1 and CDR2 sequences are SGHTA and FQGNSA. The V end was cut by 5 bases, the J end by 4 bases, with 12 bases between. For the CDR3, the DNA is TGTGCCAGCAGCGGCGGACAATTTTACGAGCAGTACTTC. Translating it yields CASSGGQFYEQYF. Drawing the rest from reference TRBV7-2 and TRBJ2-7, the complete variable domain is GAGVSQSPSNKVTEKGKDVELRCDPISGHTALYWYRQSLGQGLEFLIYFQGNSAPDKSGLPSDRFSAERTGGSVSTLTIQRTQQEDSAVYLCASSGGQFYEQYFGPGTRLTVT.

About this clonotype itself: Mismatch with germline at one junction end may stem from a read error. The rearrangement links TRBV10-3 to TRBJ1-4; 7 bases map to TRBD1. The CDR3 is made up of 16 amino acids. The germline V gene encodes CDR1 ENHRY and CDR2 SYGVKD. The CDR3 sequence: CAISELGTASNEKLFF. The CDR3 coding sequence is TGTGCCATCAGTGAGCTTGGGACAGCGAGTAATGAAAAACTATTTTTT.

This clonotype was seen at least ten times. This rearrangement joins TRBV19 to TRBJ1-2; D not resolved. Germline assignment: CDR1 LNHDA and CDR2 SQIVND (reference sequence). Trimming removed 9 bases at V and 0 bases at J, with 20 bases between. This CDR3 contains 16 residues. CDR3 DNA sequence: TGTGCCAGAATAGAACGGGATAAGGGAGCTAACTATGGCTACACCTTC. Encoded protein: CARIERDKGANYGYTF.

CDR3 nucleotide sequence: TGTGCCAGCAGCTTAGTACCCCACCGATTGGAGACCCAGTACTTC. It is translated as CASSLVPHRLETQYF. The V call is TRBV7-8, the J call TRBJ2-5; D is ambiguous. The CDR3 runs to 15 residues. The germline V gene encodes CDR1 SGHVS and CDR2 FQNEAQ. V dropped 1 base and J dropped 5 bases, with 14 bases sitting between them. Variable domain in full (rest from reference TRBV7-8 and TRBJ2-5): GAGVSQSPRYKVAKRGQDVALRCDPISGHVSLFWYQQALGQGPEFLTYFQNEAQLDKSGLPSDRFFAERPEGSVSTLKIQRTQQEDSAVYLCASSLVPHRLETQYFGPGTRLLVL.

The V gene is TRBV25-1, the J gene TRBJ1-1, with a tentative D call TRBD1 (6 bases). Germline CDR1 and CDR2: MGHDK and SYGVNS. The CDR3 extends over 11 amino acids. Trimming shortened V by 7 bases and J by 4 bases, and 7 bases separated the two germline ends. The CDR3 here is CASKGVTEAFF. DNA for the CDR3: TGTGCCAGCAAGGGGGTCACTGAAGCTTTCTTT.

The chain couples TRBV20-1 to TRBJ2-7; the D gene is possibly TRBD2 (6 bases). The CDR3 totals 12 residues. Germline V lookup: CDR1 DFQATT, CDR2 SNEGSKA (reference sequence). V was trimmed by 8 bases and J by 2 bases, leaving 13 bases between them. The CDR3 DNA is TGCAGTTGGCGGGACGGAGCCTACGAGCAGTACTTC. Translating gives CSWRDGAYEQYF.

As DNA, the CDR3 is TGCGCCAGCAGCCAAGGGGGACTAGCGGGGGGGTCCTACAATGAGCAGTTCTTC. Translating it yields CASSQGGLAGGSYNEQFF. The rearrangement joins TRBV4-1 to TRBJ2-1, with 16 positions matching TRBD2. Per germline, CDR1 MGHRA and CDR2 YSYEKL. J was trimmed by 1 base and V by 1 base; bases with no gene match: 1. CDR3 size: 18 residues.

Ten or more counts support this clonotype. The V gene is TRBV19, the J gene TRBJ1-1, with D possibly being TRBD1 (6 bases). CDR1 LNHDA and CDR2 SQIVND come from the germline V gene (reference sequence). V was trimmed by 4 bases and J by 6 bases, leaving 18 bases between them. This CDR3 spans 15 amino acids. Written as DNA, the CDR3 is TGTGCCAGTAGTAGGGGGACAAGGGCCGTCGCTGAAGCTTTCTTT. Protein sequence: CASSRGTRAVAEAFF.

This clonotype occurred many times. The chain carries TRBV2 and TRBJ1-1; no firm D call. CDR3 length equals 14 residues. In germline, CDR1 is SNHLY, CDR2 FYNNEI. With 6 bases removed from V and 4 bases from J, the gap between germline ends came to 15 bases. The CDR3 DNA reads TGTGCCAGCAGAGGGCGGCAGCTGGTCACTGAAGCTTTCTTT. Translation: CASRGRQLVTEAFF.

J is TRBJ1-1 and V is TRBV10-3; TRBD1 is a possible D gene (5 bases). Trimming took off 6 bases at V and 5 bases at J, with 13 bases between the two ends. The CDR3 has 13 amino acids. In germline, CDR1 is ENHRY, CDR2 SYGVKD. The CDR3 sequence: CAIRWDSGTEAFF. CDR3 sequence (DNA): TGTGCCATCAGATGGGACTCTGGAACTGAAGCTTTCTTT.

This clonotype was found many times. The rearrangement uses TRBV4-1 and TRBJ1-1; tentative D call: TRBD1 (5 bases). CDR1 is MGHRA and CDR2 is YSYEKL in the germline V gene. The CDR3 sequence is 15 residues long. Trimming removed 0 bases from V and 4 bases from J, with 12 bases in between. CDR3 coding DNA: TGCGCCAGCAGCCAAGATACTGGGGCGGTCACTGAAGCTTTCTTT. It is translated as CASSQDTGAVTEAFF.

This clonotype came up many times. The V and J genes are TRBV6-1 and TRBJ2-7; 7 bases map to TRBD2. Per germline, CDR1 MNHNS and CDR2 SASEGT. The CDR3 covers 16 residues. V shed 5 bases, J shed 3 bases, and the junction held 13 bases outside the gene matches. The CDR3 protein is CASSFARGPSGYEQYF. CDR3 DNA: TGTGCCAGCAGTTTCGCCCGGGGACCTAGCGGCTACGAGCAGTACTTC.

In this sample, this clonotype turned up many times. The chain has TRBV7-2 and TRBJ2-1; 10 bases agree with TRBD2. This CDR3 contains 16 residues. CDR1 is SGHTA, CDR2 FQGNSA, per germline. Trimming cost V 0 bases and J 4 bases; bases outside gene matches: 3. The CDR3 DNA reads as TGTGCCAGCAGCTTAGCCGGGACTAGCGTTTACAATGAGCAGTTCTTC. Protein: CASSLAGTSVYNEQFF.

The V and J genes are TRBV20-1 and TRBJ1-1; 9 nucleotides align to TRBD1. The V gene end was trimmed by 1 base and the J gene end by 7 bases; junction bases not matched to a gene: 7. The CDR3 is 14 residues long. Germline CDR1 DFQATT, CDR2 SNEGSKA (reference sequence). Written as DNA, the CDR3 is TGCAGTGCTAGAGCTAGGGGACAGGGATTTGAAGCTTTCTTT. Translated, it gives CSARARGQGFEAFF.

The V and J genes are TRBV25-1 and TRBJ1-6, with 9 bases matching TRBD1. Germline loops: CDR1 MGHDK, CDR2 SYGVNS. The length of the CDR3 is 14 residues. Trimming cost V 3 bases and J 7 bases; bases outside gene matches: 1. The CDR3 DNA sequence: TGTGCCAGCAGTGAGGACAGGGGAAATTCACCCCTCCACTTT. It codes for CASSEDRGNSPLHF.

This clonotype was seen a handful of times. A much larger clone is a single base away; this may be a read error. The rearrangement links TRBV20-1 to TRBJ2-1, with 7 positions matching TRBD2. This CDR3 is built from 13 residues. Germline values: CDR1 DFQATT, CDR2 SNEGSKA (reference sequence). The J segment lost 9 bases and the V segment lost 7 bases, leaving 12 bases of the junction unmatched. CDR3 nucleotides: TGCAGTGTTTCCACCGCGACTAGCCGTGAGCAGTTCTTC. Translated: CSVSTATSREQFF.